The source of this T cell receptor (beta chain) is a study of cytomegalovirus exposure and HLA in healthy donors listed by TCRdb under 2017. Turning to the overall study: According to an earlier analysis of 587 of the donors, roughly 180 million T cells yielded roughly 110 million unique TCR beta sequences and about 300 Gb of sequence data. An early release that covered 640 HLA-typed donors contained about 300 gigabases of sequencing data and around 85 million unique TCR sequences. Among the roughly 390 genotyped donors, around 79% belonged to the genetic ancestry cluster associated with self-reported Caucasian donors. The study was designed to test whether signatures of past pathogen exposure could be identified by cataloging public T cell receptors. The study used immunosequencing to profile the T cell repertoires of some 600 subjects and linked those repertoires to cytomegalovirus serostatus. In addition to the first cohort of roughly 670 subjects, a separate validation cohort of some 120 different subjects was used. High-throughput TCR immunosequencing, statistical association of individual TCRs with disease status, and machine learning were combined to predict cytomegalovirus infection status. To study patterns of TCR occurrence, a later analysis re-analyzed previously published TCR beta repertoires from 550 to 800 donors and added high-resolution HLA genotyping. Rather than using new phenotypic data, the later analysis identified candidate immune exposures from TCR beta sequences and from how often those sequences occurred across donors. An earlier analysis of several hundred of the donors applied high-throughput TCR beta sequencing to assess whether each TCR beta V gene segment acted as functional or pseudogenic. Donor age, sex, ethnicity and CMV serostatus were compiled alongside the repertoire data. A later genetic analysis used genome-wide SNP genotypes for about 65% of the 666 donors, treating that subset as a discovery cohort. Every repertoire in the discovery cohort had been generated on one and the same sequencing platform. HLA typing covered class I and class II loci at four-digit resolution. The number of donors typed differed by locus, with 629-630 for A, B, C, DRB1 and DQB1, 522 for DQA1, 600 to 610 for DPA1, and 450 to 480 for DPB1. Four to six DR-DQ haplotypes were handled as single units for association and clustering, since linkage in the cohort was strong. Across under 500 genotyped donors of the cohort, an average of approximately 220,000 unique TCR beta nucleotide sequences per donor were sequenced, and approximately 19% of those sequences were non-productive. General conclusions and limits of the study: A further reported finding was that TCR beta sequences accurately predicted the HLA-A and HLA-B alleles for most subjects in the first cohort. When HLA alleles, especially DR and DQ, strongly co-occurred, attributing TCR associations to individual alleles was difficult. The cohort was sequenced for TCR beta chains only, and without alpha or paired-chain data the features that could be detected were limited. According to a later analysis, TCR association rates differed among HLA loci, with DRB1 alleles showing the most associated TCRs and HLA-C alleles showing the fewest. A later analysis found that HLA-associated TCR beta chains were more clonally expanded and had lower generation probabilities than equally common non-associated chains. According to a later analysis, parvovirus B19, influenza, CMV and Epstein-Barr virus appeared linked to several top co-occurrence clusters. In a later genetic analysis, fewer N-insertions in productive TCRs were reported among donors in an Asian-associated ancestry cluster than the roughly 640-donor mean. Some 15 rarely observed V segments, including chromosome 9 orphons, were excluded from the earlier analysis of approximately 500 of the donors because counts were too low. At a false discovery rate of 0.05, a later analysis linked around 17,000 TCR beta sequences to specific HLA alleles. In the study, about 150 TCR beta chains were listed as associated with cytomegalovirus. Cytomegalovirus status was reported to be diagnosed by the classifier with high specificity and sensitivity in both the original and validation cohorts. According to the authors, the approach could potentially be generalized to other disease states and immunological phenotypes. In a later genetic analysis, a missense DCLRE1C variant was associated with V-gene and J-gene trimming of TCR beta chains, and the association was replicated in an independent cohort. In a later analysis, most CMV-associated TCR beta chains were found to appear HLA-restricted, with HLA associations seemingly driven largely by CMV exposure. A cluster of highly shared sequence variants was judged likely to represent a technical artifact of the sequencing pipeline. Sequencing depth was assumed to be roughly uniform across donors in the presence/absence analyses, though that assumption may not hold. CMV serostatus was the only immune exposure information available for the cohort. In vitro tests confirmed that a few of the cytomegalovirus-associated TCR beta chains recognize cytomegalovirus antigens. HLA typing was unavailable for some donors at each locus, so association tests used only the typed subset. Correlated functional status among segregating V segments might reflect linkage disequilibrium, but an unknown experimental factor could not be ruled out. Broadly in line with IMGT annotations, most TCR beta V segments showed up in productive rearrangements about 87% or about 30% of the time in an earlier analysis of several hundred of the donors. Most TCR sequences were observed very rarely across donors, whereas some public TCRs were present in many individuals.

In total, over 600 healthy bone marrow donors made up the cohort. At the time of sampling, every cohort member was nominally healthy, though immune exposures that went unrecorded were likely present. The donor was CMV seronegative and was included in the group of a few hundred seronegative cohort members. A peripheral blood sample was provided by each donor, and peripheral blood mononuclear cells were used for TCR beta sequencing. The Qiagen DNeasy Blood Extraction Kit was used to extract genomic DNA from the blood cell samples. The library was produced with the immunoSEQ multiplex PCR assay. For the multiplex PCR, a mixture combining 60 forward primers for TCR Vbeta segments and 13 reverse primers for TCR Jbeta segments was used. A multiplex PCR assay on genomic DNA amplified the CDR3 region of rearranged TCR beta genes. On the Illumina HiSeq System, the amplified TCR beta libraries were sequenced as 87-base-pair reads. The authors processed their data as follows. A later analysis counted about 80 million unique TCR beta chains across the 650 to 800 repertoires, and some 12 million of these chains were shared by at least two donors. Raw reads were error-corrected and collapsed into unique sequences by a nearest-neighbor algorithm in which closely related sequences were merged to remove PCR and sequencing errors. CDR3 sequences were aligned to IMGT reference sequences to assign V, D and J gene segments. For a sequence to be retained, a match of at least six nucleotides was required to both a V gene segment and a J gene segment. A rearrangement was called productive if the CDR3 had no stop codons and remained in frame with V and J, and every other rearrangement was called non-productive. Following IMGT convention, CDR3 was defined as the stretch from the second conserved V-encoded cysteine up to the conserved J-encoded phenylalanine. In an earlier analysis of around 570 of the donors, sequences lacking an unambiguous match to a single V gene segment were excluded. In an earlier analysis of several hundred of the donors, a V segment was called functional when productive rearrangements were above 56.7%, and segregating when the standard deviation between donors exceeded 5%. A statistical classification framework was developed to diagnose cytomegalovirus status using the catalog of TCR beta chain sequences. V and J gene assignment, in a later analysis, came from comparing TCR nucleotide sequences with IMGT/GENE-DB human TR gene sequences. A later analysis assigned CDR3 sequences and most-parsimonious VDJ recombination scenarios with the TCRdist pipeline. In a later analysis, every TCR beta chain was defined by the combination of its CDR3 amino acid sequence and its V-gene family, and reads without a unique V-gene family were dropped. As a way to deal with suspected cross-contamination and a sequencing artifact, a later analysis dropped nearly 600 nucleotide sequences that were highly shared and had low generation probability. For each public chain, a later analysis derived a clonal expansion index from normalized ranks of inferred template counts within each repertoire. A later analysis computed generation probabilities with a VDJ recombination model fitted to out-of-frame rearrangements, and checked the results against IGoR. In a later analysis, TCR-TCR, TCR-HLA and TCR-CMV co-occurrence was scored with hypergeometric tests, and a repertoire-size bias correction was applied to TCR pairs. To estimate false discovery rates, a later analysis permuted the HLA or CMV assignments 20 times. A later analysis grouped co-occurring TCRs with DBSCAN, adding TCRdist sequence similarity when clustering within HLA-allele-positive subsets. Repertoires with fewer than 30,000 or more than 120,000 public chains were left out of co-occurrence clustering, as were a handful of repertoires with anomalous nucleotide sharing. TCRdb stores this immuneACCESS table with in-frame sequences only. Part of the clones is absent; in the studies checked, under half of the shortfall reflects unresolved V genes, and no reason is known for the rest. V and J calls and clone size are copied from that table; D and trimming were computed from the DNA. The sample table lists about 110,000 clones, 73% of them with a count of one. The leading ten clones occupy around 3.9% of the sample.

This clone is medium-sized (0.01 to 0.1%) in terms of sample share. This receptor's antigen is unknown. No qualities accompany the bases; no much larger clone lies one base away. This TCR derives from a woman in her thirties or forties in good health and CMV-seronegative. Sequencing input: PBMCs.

The nucleotide sequence is TGTGCCAGCAGCTTAGTGTTTAGGCGGGAGGGAGGGAGCACCGGGGAGCTGTTTTTT. This codes for CASSLVFRREGGSTGELFF. The sequence joins TRBV7-2 to TRBJ2-2; TRBD2 lines up with 9 middle nucleotides. The germline V and J ends show losses of 1 base and 4 bases respectively, and no gene match explains 13 bases of the junction. Inclusive of the bounding cysteine and phenylalanine, the CDR3 is 19 residues long. The retained sequence is limited to the CDR3, 57 bases, with the frame set at the first base. The germline V gene sets CDR1 to SGHTA and CDR2 to FQGNSA.